One and the same sample provided the 14 T cell receptor beta chains below, sequenced in a study of T-cell memory formation after mild COVID-19 (dated by TCRdb to the early 2020s). The method behind the library was 5' RACE. The instrument was an Illumina NovaSeq 6000. TCRdb ran its own pipeline on the public reads, namely fastp trimming at Q25 and MiXCR clone calling, and kept in-frame beta chains. Identical CDR3 proteins give one entry, which carries the most common genes and DNA. The sample table holds about 100,000 distinct CDR3 sequences, of which 11% were seen once. The top ten clones comprise roughly 40% of the sample. The sequenced material came from PBMCs or a T cell subset sorted from them (not recorded which). Receptors originate from a man between 18 and 35 years old who had mild COVID-19 (a few samples of this study predate the infection). The sample titles of this study are shuffled in the database, so cell type and time point are left out; the donor was told from shared clones.

This clonotype was picked up a small number of times. This rearrangement joins TRBV5-1 to TRBJ2-7; 7 bases agree with TRBD1. There are 15 residues in the CDR3. With V trimmed by 4 bases and J by 1 base, 8 bases remained unmatched. Per the germline V gene, CDR1 is SGHRS and CDR2 is YFSETQ. The CDR3 DNA follows: TGCGCCAGCAGCCCAGGGACAGTGATTTCCTACGAGCAGTACTTC. It yields the protein CASSPGTVISYEQYF.

This chain joins TRBV12-3 or TRBV12-4 and TRBJ2-3, with TRBD2 matching over 12 bases. Losses at the gene ends were 1 base for V and 6 bases for J; bases not matched to a gene: 2. This CDR3 is 15 amino acids long. The CDR3 nucleotides are TGTGCCAGCAGTTTAGGCGGACTAGCGGGGGATACGCAGTATTTT. Translating it yields CASSLGGLAGDTQYF.

This clonotype was counted between two and nine times. The V call is TRBV3-1, the J call TRBJ2-1; 13 bases fit TRBD2. This CDR3 region has 15 residues. Germline values: CDR1 LGHDT, CDR2 YNNKEL (reference sequence). V shed 4 bases and J 8 bases; nucleotides not matched to a gene: 5. The CDR3 coding sequence is TGTGCCAGCAGCCGAGGGACTAGCGGGGACCATGAGCAGTTCTTC. It translates to CASSRGTSGDHEQFF.

This rearrangement joins TRBV5-1 to TRBJ2-1, with 7 bases identical to TRBD2. Germline V lookup: CDR1 SGHRS, CDR2 YFSETQ. This CDR3 comprises 16 residues. V lost 0 bases and J lost 4; bases outside the gene matches: 7. The CDR3 DNA is TGCGCCAGCAGCTTGGAAGAGGCGGGGGATTACAATGAGCAGTTCTTC. Encoded protein: CASSLEEAGDYNEQFF. Full variable domain (outside the CDR3, taken from reference TRBV5-1 and TRBJ2-1): KAGVTQTPRYLIKTRGQQVTLSCSPISGHRSVSWYQQTPGQGLQFLFEYFSETQRNKGNFPGRFSGRQFSNSRSEMNVSTLELGDSALYLCASSLEEAGDYNEQFFGPGTRLTVL.

A few counts support this clonotype. This sequence joins TRBV6-5 and TRBJ2-7; TRBD1 or TRBD2 may be the D gene (5 bases each). CDR1 is MNHEY and CDR2 is SVGAGI in the germline V gene. The CDR3 runs 13 residues. Trimming stripped 10 bases from V and 3 bases from J, with 16 bases between. The CDR3 DNA sequence: TGTGCCACTACCGCCGGGGCCGGCTACGAGCAGTACTTC. Translating it yields CATTAGAGYEQYF.

This clonotype was detected a few times. This chain joins TRBV27 and TRBJ2-6; D is unclear. V was cut by 6 bases and J by 2 bases, with 11 bases left in between. The CDR3 length is 15 residues. Germline assignment: CDR1 MNHEY and CDR2 SMNVEV (reference sequence). CDR3 sequence: CASSPGLPGANVLTF. CDR3 DNA sequence: TGTGCCAGCAGCCCCGGGCTACCTGGGGCCAACGTCCTGACTTTC.

This clonotype turned up a few times. CDR3 nucleotides: TGTGCCAGCAGCCCGGTGAGGGGGCTGCAAGAGACCCAGTACTTC. This encodes CASSPVRGLQETQYF. The rearrangement links TRBV6-6 to TRBJ2-5, with 7 positions matching TRBD1. The CDR3 has 15 amino acids. Germline V gene sequence: CDR1 MNHNY, CDR2 SVGAGI (reference sequence). The ends lost 6 bases at V and 2 bases at J; junction bases unmatched: 9.

This chain uses TRBV27 with TRBJ2-7; D is uncertain. From germline, CDR1 is MNHEY and CDR2 SMNVEV (reference sequence). There are 11 residues in the CDR3. Trimming removed 3 bases from V and 5 bases from J, with 5 bases in between. The CDR3 loop reads CASSFGNEQYF. Here the CDR3 DNA reads TGTGCCAGCAGTTTCGGTAACGAGCAGTACTTC.

This clonotype has a handful of counts. This rearrangement joins TRBV6-1 to TRBJ2-2; D not resolved. The CDR3 covers 12 residues. Deletions cut 3 bases from V and 5 bases from J, with 4 bases between. From germline, CDR1 is MNHNS and CDR2 SASEGT. For the CDR3, the DNA is TGTGCCAGCAGTGACAAAACCGGGGAGCTGTTTTTT. Encoded protein: CASSDKTGELFF.

The rearrangement links TRBV4-3 to TRBJ2-1; unclear D gene. CDR1 LGHNA and CDR2 YSLEER come from the germline V gene. Trimming pared 0 bases from V and 7 bases from J, leaving 10 bases between. The CDR3 contains 14 residues. The CDR3 DNA sequence: TGCGCCAGCAGCCAAGATCGAACAGCGAATGAGCAGTTCTTC. Translating it yields CASSQDRTANEQFF.

The chain uses TRBV20-1 and TRBJ1-1; D gene uncertain. Looked up from germline, CDR1 is DFQATT and CDR2 is SNEGSKA (reference sequence). The V and J ends lost 1 base and 6 bases respectively, with 18 bases between them. This CDR3 is 15 amino acids long. In nucleotides, the CDR3 is TGCAGTGCTAGAGCGGCGGAGGGTATTGGGGCTGAAGCTTTCTTT. Its translation is CSARAAEGIGAEAFF.

The chain couples TRBV7-6 to TRBJ2-1, with 8 bases that match TRBD2. Per the germline V gene, CDR1 is SGHVS and CDR2 is FNYEAQ. The ends lost 5 bases at V and 5 bases at J; junction bases unmatched: 11. The length of the CDR3 is 16 residues. CDR3 loop: CASSGGSSGLDNEQFF. The CDR3 coding sequence is TGTGCCAGCAGCGGCGGATCTAGCGGGCTAGACAATGAGCAGTTCTTC.

The chain has TRBV29-1 and TRBJ2-3; 7 positions agree with TRBD1. The CDR3 length is 12 residues. CDR1 and CDR2 (germline): SQVTM, ANQGSEA. Trimming removed 1 base from V and 9 bases from J; junction bases left unmatched: 4. CDR3 residues: CSVEGQGNTQYF. The CDR3 region has the DNA TGCAGCGTTGAAGGACAGGGCAACACGCAGTATTTT.

V is TRBV4-1 and J is TRBJ1-1; D is possibly TRBD1 (5 bases). The CDR3 extends over 15 amino acids. Germline loops: CDR1 MGHRA, CDR2 YSYEKL. V shed 1 base and J shed 6 bases, with 15 bases lying between them. The chain's CDR3 is CASSQVEPSGAEAFF. As DNA, the CDR3 is TGCGCCAGCAGCCAAGTTGAGCCGTCGGGGGCTGAAGCTTTCTTT.